This is a list of T cell receptor beta chains from one sample in a study of molecular identifiers for immune sequencing clone quantification. One entry per CDR3 protein results from TCRdb running MiXCR on the PCR reads. The sample has about 640,000 distinct CDR3 sequences; 15% to 20% are singletons. Material: naive CD8+ T cells from blood, with Jurkat cell RNA spiked in. The receptors were gathered from a human donor in good health. Some libraries in this study had Jurkat cell RNA spiked in. The conserved cysteine and the conserved F or W are not part of the CDR3 here.

TRBV13	TRBJ2-3	ASSLGGGTQY
TRBV7-3	TRBJ2-1	ASSPQGLAYNEQF
TRBV13	TRBJ2-1	ASSLGGRGNEQF
TRBV7-2	TRBJ1-3	ASSLRQVRVDTIY
TRBV20-1	TRBJ2-7	SPRDSFSYEQY
TRBV29-1	TRBJ1-4	SVDPRGSGEKLF
TRBV4-3	TRBJ1-2	ASSHELLTELYGYT
TRBV20-1	TRBJ1-2	SASGMRTSTNYGYT
TRBV6-2/TRBV6-3	TRBJ2-7	ASSYSRLAGGEQY
TRBV7-3	TRBJ2-1	ASSLIGSDNEQF
TRBV27	TRBJ2-2	ASSPIEVQGRSGELF
TRBV7-9	TRBJ1-1	ASSREADMNTEAF
TRBV9	TRBJ2-2	ASSHPRGQANTGELF
TRBV12-3/TRBV12-4	TRBJ1-1	ASIPGYNTEAF
TRBV30	TRBJ2-2	AWTASGFTGELF
TRBV27	TRBJ1-5	ASSSPRDSNQPQH
TRBV6-1	TRBJ2-3	ANKMENTDTQY
TRBV5-5	TRBJ1-1	ASSLVVPGQGDTEAF
TRBV7-2	TRBJ2-5	ASRQRGPQETQY
TRBV20-1	TRBJ2-3	RGRDNTDTQY
TRBV29-1	TRBJ1-1	SVFGGPHRQGGTEAF
TRBV27	TRBJ2-7	ASSPQGLSYEQY
TRBV4-3	TRBJ1-4	ASSQDPGAGEKLF
TRBV5-4	TRBJ2-7	ASSFSGSSGNEQY
TRBV29-1	TRBJ1-1	SVEGEFAEAF
TRBV20-1	TRBJ2-1	SARGRDRSNEQF
TRBV7-6	TRBJ2-3	ATSLGTDTQY
TRBV27	TRBJ2-7	ASSIRGAGAHYEQY
TRBV7-9	TRBJ1-6	ASKRGENNSPLH
TRBV7-9	TRBJ1-1	ASSFQFGQGGMNTEAF
TRBV20-1	TRBJ2-7	SAKFGQGSYEQY
TRBV12-3/TRBV12-4	TRBJ2-3	ASSSFLLGNGDTQY
TRBV5-4	TRBJ2-7	ASSLWGTGYDEQY
TRBV30	TRBJ2-1	AWSLTGGHEQF
TRBV5-6	TRBJ2-7	ASSWLNEQY
TRBV29-1	TRBJ2-2	SVEMSGELF